The T cell receptor beta chain described here comes from a study of T cells in Graves' hyperthyroidism and ophthalmopathy. Study outcomes and limitations: The authors' 13 V-J model separated ophthalmopathy from stable hyperthyroidism.

It was considered stable Graves' hyperthyroidism when ophthalmopathy did not progress within 18 months. Using RNA transcripts as the source, TCR beta CDR3 regions were amplified. Primed by the HTBI set, a first-round RT-PCR was run on the TCR CDR3. TCRdb called the multiplex PCR reads again in MiXCR, with one record for every CDR3 protein. The top ten hold 7.5% to 9.5% of the sample, which has roughly 800,000 distinct CDR3 sequences, roughly 37% seen once. On this clonotype itself: Its antigen is undetermined.

The sequence was obtained from a man aged 18 to 30 with Graves' hyperthyroidism. The specimen sequenced was blood.

CDR3 in DNA: TGTGCCAGCAGCGTAATGGCAGTGTATAGCAATCAGCCCCAGCATTTT. Translated: CASSVMAVYSNQPQHF. J is TRBJ1-5 and V is TRBV9, with D uncertain. The germline V gene encodes CDR1 SGDLS and CDR2 YYNGEE. The CDR3 covers 16 residues. V lost 1 base and J lost 0, with 11 bases in between.